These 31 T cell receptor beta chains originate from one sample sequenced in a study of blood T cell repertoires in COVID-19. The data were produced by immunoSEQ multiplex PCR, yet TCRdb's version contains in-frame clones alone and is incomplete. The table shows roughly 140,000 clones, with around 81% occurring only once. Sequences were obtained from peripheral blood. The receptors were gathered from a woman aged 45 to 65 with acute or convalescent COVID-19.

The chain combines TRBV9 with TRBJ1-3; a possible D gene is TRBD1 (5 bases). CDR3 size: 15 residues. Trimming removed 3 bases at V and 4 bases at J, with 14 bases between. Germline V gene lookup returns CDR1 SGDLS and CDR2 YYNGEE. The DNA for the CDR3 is TGTGCCAGCAGCGGCACAGGCGGGGTAGGAAACACCATATATTTT. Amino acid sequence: CASSGTGGVGNTIYF.

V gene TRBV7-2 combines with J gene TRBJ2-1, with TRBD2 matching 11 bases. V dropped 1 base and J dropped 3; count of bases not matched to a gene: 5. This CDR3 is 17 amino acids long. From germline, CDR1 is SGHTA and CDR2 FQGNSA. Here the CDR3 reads CASSLESSGGLYNEQFF. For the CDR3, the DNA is TGTGCCAGCAGCTTAGAGTCTAGCGGGGGGCTCTACAATGAGCAGTTCTTC. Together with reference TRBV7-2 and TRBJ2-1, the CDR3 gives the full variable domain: GAGVSQSPSNKVTEKGKDVELRCDPISGHTALYWYRQSLGQGLEFLIYFQGNSAPDKSGLPSDRFSAERTGGSVSTLTIQRTQQEDSAVYLCASSLESSGGLYNEQFFGPGTRLTVL.

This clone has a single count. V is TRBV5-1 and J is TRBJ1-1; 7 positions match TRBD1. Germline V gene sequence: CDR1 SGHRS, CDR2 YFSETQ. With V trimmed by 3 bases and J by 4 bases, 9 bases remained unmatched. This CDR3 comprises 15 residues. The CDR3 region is CASSSTGTGGTEAFF. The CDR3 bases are TGCGCCAGCAGCTCGACAGGGACGGGTGGCACTGAAGCTTTCTTT.

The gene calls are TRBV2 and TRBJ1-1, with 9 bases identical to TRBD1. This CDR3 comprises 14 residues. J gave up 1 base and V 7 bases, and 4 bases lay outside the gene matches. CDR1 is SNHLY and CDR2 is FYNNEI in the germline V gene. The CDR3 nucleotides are TGTGCCAGCAACTTACAGGGGGCGAACACTGAAGCTTTCTTT. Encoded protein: CASNLQGANTEAFF. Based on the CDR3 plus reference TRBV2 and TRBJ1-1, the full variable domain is EPEVTQTPSHQVTQMGQEVILRCVPISNHLYFYWYRQILGQKVEFLVSFYNNEISEKSEIFDDQFSVERPDGSNFTLKIRSTKLEDSAMYFCASNLQGANTEAFFGQGTRLTVV.

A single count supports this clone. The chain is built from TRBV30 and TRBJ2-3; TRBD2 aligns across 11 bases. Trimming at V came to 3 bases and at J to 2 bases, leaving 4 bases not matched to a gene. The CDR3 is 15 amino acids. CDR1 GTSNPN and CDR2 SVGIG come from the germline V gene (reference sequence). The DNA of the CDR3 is TGTGCCTGGAGCAAGGGACTAGCGGACACAGATACGCAGTATTTT. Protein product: CAWSKGLADTDTQYF.

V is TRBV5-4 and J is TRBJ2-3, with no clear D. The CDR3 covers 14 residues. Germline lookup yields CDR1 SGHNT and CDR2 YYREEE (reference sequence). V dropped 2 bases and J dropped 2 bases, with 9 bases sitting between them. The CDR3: CASSLLLTTDTQYF. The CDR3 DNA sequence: TGTGCCAGCAGCTTATTACTTACCACAGATACGCAGTATTTT.

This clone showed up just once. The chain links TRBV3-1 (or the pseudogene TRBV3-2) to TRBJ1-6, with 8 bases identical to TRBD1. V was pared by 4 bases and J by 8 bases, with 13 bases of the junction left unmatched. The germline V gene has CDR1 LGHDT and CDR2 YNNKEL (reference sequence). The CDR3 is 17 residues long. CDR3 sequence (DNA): TGTGCCAGCAGCCCCAGCCAAGGACAGGGAATCGATTCACCCCTCCACTTT. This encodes CASSPSQGQGIDSPLHF.

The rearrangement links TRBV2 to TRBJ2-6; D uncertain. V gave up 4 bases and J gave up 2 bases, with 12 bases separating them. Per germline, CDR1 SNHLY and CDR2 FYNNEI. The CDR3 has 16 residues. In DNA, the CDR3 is TGTGCCAGCAGTGTCCTCGTTCAGACTGGGGCCAACGTCCTGACTTTC. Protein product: CASSVLVQTGANVLTF.

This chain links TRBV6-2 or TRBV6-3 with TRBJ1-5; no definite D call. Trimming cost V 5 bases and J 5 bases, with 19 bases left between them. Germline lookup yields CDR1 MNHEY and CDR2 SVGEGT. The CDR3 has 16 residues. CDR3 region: CASSQPIRTGDQPQHF. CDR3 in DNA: TGTGCCAGCAGTCAGCCTATCCGGACGGGAGATCAGCCCCAGCATTTT.

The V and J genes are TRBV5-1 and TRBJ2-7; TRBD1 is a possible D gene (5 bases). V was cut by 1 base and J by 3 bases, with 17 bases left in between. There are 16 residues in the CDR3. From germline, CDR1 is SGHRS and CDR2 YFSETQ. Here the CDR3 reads CASSLFGRETDYEQYF. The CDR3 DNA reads TGCGCCAGCAGCTTGTTTGGCAGGGAAACCGACTACGAGCAGTACTTC. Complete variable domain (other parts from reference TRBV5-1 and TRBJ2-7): KAGVTQTPRYLIKTRGQQVTLSCSPISGHRSVSWYQQTPGQGLQFLFEYFSETQRNKGNFPGRFSGRQFSNSRSEMNVSTLELGDSALYLCASSLFGRETDYEQYFGPGTRLTVT.

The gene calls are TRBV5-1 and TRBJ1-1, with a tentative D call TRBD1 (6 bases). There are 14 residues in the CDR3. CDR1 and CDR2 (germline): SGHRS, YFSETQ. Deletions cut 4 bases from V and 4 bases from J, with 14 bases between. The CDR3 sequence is CASSTLTGTTEAFF. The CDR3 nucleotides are TGCGCCAGCAGCACTTTAACAGGGACCACTGAAGCTTTCTTT.

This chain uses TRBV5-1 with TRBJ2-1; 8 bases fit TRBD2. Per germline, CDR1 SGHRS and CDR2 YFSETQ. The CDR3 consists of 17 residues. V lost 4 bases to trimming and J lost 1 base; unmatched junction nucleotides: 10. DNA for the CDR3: TGCGCCAGCAGCCCAAGGTGGGCGGGGGGTTCCTACAATGAGCAGTTCTTC. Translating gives CASSPRWAGGSYNEQFF.

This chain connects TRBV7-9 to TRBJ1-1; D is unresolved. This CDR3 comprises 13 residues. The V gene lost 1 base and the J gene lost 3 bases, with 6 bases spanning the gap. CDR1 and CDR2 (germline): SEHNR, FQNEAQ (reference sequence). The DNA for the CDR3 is TGTGCCAGCAGCTTAGTAGAGGACACTGAAGCTTTCTTT. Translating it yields CASSLVEDTEAFF.

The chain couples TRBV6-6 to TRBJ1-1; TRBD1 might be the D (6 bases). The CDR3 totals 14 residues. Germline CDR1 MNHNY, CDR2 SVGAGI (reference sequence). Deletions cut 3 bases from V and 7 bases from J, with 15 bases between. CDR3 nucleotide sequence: TGTGCCAGCAGTTATCTTGGGGGCAGTTTTGAAGCTTTCTTT. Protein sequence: CASSYLGGSFEAFF.

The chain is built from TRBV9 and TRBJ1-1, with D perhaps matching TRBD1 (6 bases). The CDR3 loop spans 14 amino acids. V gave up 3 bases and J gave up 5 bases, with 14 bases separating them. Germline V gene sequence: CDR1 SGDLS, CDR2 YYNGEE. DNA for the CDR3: TGTGCCAGCAGCGGATGGGGGCGGAGTACTGAAGCTTTCTTT. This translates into CASSGWGRSTEAFF.

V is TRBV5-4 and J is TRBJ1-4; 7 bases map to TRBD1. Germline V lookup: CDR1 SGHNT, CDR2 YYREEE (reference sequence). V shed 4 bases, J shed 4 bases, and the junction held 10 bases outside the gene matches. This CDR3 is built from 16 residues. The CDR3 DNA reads TGTGCCAGCAGCGTCGGTCAGGGGGTCGTTAATGAAAAACTGTTTTTT. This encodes CASSVGQGVVNEKLFF.

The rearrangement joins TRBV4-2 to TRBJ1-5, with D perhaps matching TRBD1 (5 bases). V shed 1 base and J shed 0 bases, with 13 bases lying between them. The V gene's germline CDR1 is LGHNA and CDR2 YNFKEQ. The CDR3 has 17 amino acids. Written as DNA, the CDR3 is TGTGCCAGCAGCCAAGCGGCAGGGCCGTATAGCAATCAGCCCCAGCATTTT. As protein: CASSQAAGPYSNQPQHF.

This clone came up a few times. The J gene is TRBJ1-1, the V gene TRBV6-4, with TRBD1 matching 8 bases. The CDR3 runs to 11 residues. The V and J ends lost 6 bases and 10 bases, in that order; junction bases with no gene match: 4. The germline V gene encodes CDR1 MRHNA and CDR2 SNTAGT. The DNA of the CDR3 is TGTGCCAGCAGAGGACAGGGAGGAGCTTTCTTT. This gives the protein CASRGQGGAFF.

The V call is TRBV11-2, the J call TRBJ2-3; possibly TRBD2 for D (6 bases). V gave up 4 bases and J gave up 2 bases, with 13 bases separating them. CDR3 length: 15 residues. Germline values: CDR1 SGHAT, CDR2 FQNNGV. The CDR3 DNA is TGTGCCAGCAGCTCTTTAGCGGCGCTCACAGATACGCAGTATTTT. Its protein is CASSSLAALTDTQYF. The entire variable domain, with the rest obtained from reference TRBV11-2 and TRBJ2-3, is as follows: EAGVAQSPRYKIIEKRQSVAFWCNPISGHATLYWYQQILGQGPKLLIQFQNNGVVDDSQLPKDRFSAERLKGVDSTLKIQPAKLEDSAVYLCASSSLAALTDTQYFGPGTRLTVL.

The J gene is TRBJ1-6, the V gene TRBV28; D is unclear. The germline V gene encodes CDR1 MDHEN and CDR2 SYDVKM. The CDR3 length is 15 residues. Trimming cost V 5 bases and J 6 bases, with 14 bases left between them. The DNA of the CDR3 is TGTGCCAGCAGTCCGATCGGGGTAGGTAATTCACCCCTCCACTTT. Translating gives CASSPIGVGNSPLHF. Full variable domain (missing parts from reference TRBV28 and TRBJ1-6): DVKVTQSSRYLVKRTGEKVFLECVQDMDHENMFWYRQDPGLGLRLIYFSYDVKMKEKGDIPEGYSVSREKKERFSLILESASTNQTSMYLCASSPIGVGNSPLHFGNGTRLTVT.

The CDR3 loop reads CASSLGTGNTIYF. The CDR3 nucleotides are TGCGCCAGCAGCTTGGGGACAGGAAACACCATATATTTT. The chain links TRBV5-1 to TRBJ1-3, with a possible D match to TRBD1 (5 bases). V was pared by 0 bases and J by 4 bases, with 5 bases between. Germline CDR1 SGHRS, CDR2 YFSETQ. This CDR3 has 13 residues.

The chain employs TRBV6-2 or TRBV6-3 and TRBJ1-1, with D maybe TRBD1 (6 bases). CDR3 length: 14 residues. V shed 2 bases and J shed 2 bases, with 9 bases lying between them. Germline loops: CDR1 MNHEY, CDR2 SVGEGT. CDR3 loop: CASSYDRRNTEAFF. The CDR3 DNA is TGTGCCAGCAGTTACGACAGGAGAAACACTGAAGCTTTCTTT.

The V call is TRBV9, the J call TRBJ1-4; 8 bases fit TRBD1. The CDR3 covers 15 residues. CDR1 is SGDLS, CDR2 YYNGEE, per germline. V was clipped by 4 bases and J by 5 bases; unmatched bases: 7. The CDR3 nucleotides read TGTGCCAGCAGCCAGAGGACAGGGTCAAATGAAAAACTGTTTTTT. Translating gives CASSQRTGSNEKLFF.

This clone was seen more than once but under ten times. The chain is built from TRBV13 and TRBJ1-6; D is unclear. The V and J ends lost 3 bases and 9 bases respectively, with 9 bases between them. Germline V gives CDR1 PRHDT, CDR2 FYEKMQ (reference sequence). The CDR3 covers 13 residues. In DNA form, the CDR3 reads TGTGCCAGCAGCTTTGATCCTATTTCACCCCTCCACTTT. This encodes CASSFDPISPLHF.

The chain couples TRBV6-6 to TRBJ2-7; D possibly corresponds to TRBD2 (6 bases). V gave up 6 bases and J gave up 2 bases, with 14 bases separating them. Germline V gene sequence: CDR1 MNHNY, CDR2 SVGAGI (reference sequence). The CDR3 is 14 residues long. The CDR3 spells CASRGGLLTYEQYF. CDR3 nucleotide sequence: TGTGCCAGCAGGGGGGGTTTACTGACCTACGAGCAGTACTTC.

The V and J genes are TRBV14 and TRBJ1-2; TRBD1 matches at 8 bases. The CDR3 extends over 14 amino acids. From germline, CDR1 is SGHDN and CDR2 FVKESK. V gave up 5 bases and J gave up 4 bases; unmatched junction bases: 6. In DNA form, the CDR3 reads TGTGCCAGCAGCATCTTAACAGGGGGCTATGGCTACACCTTC. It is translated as CASSILTGGYGYTF.

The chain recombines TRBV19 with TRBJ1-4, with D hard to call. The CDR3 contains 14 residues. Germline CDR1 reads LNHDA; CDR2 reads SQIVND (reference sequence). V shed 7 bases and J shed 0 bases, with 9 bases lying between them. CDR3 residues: CASTIDATNEKLFF. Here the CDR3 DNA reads TGTGCCAGTACAATAGACGCAACTAATGAAAAACTGTTTTTT.

The CDR3 coding sequence is TGTGCCAGCAGTTCTAGCGGGGGGGACTCCTACGAGCAGTACTTC. Amino acids: CASSSSGGDSYEQYF. The rearrangement links TRBV28 to TRBJ2-7; 12 bases match TRBD2. V dropped 4 bases and J dropped 0; count of bases not matched to a gene: 1. CDR1 and CDR2 from the germline V gene are MDHEN and SYDVKM. The CDR3 loop spans 15 amino acids.

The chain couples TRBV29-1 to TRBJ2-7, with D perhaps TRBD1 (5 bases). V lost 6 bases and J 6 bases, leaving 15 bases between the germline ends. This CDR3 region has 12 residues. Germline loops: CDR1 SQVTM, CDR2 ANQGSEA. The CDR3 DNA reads TGCAGCGTCCCTGGACAAGCCCTCGAGCAGTACTTC. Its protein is CSVPGQALEQYF.

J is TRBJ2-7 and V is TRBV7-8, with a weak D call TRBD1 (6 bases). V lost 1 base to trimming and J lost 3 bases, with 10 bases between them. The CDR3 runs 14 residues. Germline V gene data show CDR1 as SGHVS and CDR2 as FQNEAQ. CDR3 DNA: TGTGCCAGCAGCTTAGGGAGAGGGGGCTACGAGCAGTACTTC. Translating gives CASSLGRGGYEQYF.

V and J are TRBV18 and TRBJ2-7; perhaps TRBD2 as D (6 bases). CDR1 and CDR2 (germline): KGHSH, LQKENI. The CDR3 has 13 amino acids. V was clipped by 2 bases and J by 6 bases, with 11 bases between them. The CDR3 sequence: CASSPARRAEQYF. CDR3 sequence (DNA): TGTGCCAGCTCACCAGCGAGGAGGGCCGAGCAGTACTTC. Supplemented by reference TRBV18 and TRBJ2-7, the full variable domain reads NAGVMQNPRHLVRRRGQEARLRCSPMKGHSHVYWYRQLPEEGLKFMVYLQKENIIDESGMPKERFSAEFPKEGPSILRIQQVVRGDSAAYFCASSPARRAEQYFGPGTRLTVT.